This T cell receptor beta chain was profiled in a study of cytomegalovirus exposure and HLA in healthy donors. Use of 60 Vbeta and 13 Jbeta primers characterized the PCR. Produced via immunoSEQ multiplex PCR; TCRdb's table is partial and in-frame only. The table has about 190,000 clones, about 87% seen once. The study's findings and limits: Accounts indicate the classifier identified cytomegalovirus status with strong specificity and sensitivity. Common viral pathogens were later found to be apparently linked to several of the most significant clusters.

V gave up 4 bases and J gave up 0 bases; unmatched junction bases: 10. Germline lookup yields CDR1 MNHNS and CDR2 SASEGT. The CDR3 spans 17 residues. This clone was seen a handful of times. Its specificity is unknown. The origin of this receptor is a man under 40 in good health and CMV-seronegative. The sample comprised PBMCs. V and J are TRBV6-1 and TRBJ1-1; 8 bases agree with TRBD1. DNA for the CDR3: TGTGCCAGCAGTGCAGCCCGGACAGGGACCATGAACACTGAAGCTTTCTTT. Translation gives CASSAARTGTMNTEAFF.